A single sample is the source of the 23 T cell receptor beta chains below, sequenced in a study of T cells after yellow fever vaccination. MiXCR, run by TCRdb on the 5' RACE reads, gives a single entry per CDR3 protein. The sample includes 95,000 to 150,000 distinct CDR3 sequences, nearly 7.5% seen only once; the top ten take about 2.7%. The sample in question was CD4+ T cells sorted from PBMCs, obtained approximately 11 days after the first yellow fever vaccination. All receptors come from a man between 18 and 29 years old who received the YFV17D yellow fever vaccine.

This clonotype was seen more than once but under ten times. The rearrangement links TRBV28 to TRBJ2-7; 10 bases map to TRBD1. V gave up 9 bases and J gave up 2 bases; unmatched junction bases: 10. The germline CDR1 and CDR2 sequences are MDHEN and SYDVKM. This CDR3 is built from 15 residues. CDR3 coding DNA: TGTGCCAGTTCCGGGACAGGGGCCCTCACCTACGAGCAGTACTTC. It codes for CASSGTGALTYEQYF.

This clonotype was observed at least ten times. The V gene is TRBV4-3, the J gene TRBJ1-6, with unresolved D. The CDR3 extends over 14 amino acids. The V gene lost 4 bases and the J gene lost 7 bases, with 11 bases spanning the gap. Per the germline V gene, CDR1 is LGHNA and CDR2 is YSLEER. The CDR3 nucleotides read TGCGCCAGCAGCCGAAATAGGGAGAATTCACCCCTCCACTTT. Protein: CASSRNRENSPLHF.

This clonotype was seen ten or more times. V and J are TRBV6-5 and TRBJ2-3, with TRBD2 matching over 15 bases. This CDR3 region has 15 residues. The V gene end was trimmed by 0 bases and the J gene end by 11 bases; junction bases not matched to a gene: 3. CDR1 and CDR2 from the germline V gene are MNHEY and SVGAGI. The CDR3 here is CASSYSGLAGGEQYF. CDR3 bases: TGTGCCAGCAGTTACTCAGGACTAGCGGGGGGGGAGCAGTATTTT.

A few counts support this clonotype. V is TRBV20-1 and J is TRBJ1-5; D might be TRBD1 (5 bases). The germline V and J ends were trimmed by 4 bases and 0 bases, with 13 bases remaining between them. Germline V gene lookup returns CDR1 DFQATT and CDR2 SNEGSKA (reference sequence). The CDR3 covers 15 residues. The CDR3 bases are TGCAGTGCTAAGCCAGGGAGCTATAGCAATCAGCCCCAGCATTTT. Its protein is CSAKPGSYSNQPQHF.

This clonotype was recorded many times. The chain has TRBV9 and TRBJ2-5; D may be TRBD2 (5 bases). Deletions cut 0 bases from V and 2 bases from J, with 5 bases between. The CDR3 length is 13 residues. CDR1 is SGDLS, CDR2 YYNGEE, per germline. As DNA, the CDR3 is TGTGCCAGCAGCGTAGCGGGACAAGAGACCCAGTACTTC. Protein product: CASSVAGQETQYF.

About this clonotype: With a much larger clone just one base away, this may be a read error. CDR3 amino acids: CASSPDRATRELFF. The CDR3 DNA reads as TGTGCCAGCAGCCCCGACAGGGCCACCAGGGAGCTGTTTTTT. The J gene is TRBJ2-2, the V gene TRBV6-1; 7 bases are a match to TRBD1. This CDR3 has 14 amino acids. Germline lookup yields CDR1 MNHNS and CDR2 SASEGT.

This clonotype was found many times. The gene calls are TRBV28 and TRBJ1-1; 9 nucleotides line up with TRBD1. Unmatched junction bases numbered 3, after V lost 8 bases and J lost 5 bases. This CDR3 is built from 12 residues. CDR1 is MDHEN and CDR2 is SYDVKM in the germline V gene. CDR3 region: CASGDRVTEAFF. The CDR3 nucleotides read TGTGCCAGCGGGGACAGGGTAACTGAAGCTTTCTTT.

This clonotype was seen ten or more times. The chain is built from TRBV4-3 and TRBJ1-2; 7 bases are shared with TRBD1. The CDR3 covers 14 residues. Germline CDR1 reads LGHNA; CDR2 reads YSLEER. Trimming removed 0 bases from V and 3 bases from J; junction bases left unmatched: 1. CDR3: CASSQETGDYGYTF. CDR3 bases: TGCGCCAGCAGCCAAGAAACAGGGGACTATGGCTACACCTTC.

This clonotype was picked up many times. This sequence joins TRBV24-1 and TRBJ2-5, with D hard to call. Trimming left V 2 bases short and J 1 base short, with 7 bases between. The CDR3 runs 14 residues. Looked up from germline, CDR1 is KGHDR and CDR2 is SFDVKD. CDR3 DNA: TGTGCCACCAGTGATTCAGTAATCCAAGAGACCCAGTACTTC. Its protein is CATSDSVIQETQYF.

This clonotype was detected many times. The rearrangement joins TRBV5-5 to TRBJ2-3, with D uncertain. Germline assignment: CDR1 SGHKS and CDR2 YYEKEE (reference sequence). V gave up 0 bases and J gave up 0 bases, with 8 bases separating them. This CDR3 has 15 amino acids. CDR3 in amino acids: CASSLGVTSTDTQYF. CDR3 sequence (DNA): TGTGCCAGCAGCTTGGGGGTAACTAGCACAGATACGCAGTATTTT.

V and J are TRBV4-1 and TRBJ2-7; tentative D call: TRBD2 (6 bases). CDR1 MGHRA and CDR2 YSYEKL come from the germline V gene. V lost 0 bases and J lost 5, with 14 bases in between. This CDR3 has 15 amino acids. The CDR3 sequence: CASSQDTQTRDEQYV. The CDR3 DNA reads TGCGCCAGCAGCCAAGATACCCAGACTAGAGACGAGCAGTACGTC.

This clonotype showed up many times. The chain combines TRBV28 with TRBJ2-7, with D unresolved. V was trimmed by 8 bases and J by 4 bases, leaving 6 bases between them. This CDR3 is 10 amino acids long. CDR1 MDHEN and CDR2 SYDVKM come from the germline V gene. The CDR3, as DNA: TGTGCCAGCCCCCCATACGAGCAGTACGTC. Translating gives CASPPYEQYV.

This clonotype was observed at least ten times. The chain links TRBV7-2 to TRBJ1-1; 9 bases line up with TRBD1. After removal of 5 bases from V and 3 bases from J, the junction contained 4 bases not matched to a gene. The CDR3 covers 14 residues. Germline CDR1 SGHTA, CDR2 FQGNSA. This chain's CDR3 is CASSNRQGDTEAFF. In DNA, the CDR3 is TGTGCCAGCAGCAATCGACAGGGGGACACTGAAGCTTTCTTT.

This clonotype was counted at least ten times. V gene TRBV10-3 combines with J gene TRBJ2-5; D perhaps matches TRBD2 (5 bases). The length of the CDR3 is 12 residues. Germline V lookup: CDR1 ENHRY, CDR2 SYGVKD. Trimming left V 7 bases short and J 4 bases short, with 10 bases between. The CDR3 DNA reads as TGTGCCATCATGAGGGAAGGAGAGACCCAGTACTTC. Translating it yields CAIMREGETQYF.

This clonotype appeared many times. The V call is TRBV20-1, the J call TRBJ2-1; 10 bases match TRBD2. Per the germline V gene, CDR1 is DFQATT and CDR2 is SNEGSKA (reference sequence). The CDR3 totals 14 residues. V lost 7 bases to trimming and J lost 5 bases; unmatched junction nucleotides: 8. The CDR3 is CSVAGLAGDNEQFF. For the CDR3, the DNA is TGCAGTGTCGCAGGGCTAGCGGGGGACAATGAGCAGTTCTTC.

In the case of this clonotype: A much larger clone lies a single base off, so this may be a read error. This chain links TRBV7-9 with TRBJ2-1; no reliable D call. The CDR3 is made up of 13 amino acids. The germline V gene encodes CDR1 SEHNR and CDR2 FQNEAQ (reference sequence). CDR3 amino acids: CASSAGSFNEQFF. CDR3 sequence (DNA): TGTGCCAGCAGCGCAGGCTCCTTCAATGAGCAGTTCTTC.

This clonotype has ten or more counts. The rearrangement uses TRBV7-9 and TRBJ2-1, with 11 positions matching TRBD2. This CDR3 contains 15 residues. CDR1 is SEHNR, CDR2 FQNEAQ, per germline (reference sequence). Trimming took 4 bases from V and 5 from J; bases not matched to a gene: 4. The CDR3 spells CASSWIAGGDNEQFF. CDR3 nucleotide sequence: TGTGCCAGCAGCTGGATAGCGGGGGGGGACAATGAGCAGTTCTTC.

The table lists this clonotype with many counts. The CDR3 coding sequence is TGTGCCAGCAGCCTTTATGGATCTGGAAACACCATATATTTT. This sequence encodes CASSLYGSGNTIYF. The chain uses TRBV7-9 and TRBJ1-3; D ambiguous. Deletions cut 5 bases from V and 1 base from J, with 9 bases between. This CDR3 has 14 amino acids. CDR1 is SEHNR and CDR2 is FQNEAQ in the germline V gene (reference sequence).

This chain connects TRBV5-8 to TRBJ2-7; D uncertain. The germline CDR1 and CDR2 sequences are SGHTS and YDEGEE. Trimming took off 8 bases at V and 6 bases at J, with 18 bases between the two ends. The CDR3 spans 13 residues. The CDR3 here is CARSPGLRCEQYV. CDR3 nucleotides: TGTGCCAGGAGCCCCGGGCTCAGGTGCGAGCAGTACGTC.

This clonotype was picked up many times. The chain employs TRBV10-3 and TRBJ1-2; perhaps TRBD1 as D (6 bases). The germline gives CDR1 ENHRY, CDR2 SYGVKD. The CDR3 sequence is 13 residues long. Trimming pared 4 bases from V and 1 base from J, leaving 7 bases between. CDR3 loop: CAISGQVNYGYTF. CDR3 in DNA: TGTGCCATCAGTGGACAGGTTAACTATGGCTACACCTTC.

The sample holds many counts of this clonotype. The genes are TRBV7-2 and TRBJ2-2; 11 nucleotides align to TRBD2. Per germline, CDR1 SGHTA and CDR2 FQGNSA. V shed 5 bases, J shed 4 bases, and the junction held 3 bases outside the gene matches. The CDR3 spans 15 residues. The CDR3 DNA reads TGTGCCAGCAGCACCGGGACTAGCGGCACCGGGGAGCTGTTTTTT. Protein: CASSTGTSGTGELFF.

This clonotype appeared many times. J is TRBJ2-3 and V is TRBV11-2; 11 bases agree with TRBD1. The length of the CDR3 is 17 residues. Germline CDR1 reads SGHAT; CDR2 reads FQNNGV. V was pared by 1 base and J by 2 bases, with 5 bases of the junction left unmatched. The CDR3 DNA sequence: TGTGCCAGCAGCTTAGGGGGTGGACAGGGGGCCACAGATACGCAGTATTTT. Its translation: CASSLGGGQGATDTQYF. The full variable domain, rest sourced from reference TRBV11-2 and TRBJ2-3, is EAGVAQSPRYKIIEKRQSVAFWCNPISGHATLYWYQQILGQGPKLLIQFQNNGVVDDSQLPKDRFSAERLKGVDSTLKIQPAKLEDSAVYLCASSLGGGQGATDTQYFGPGTRLTVL.

This clonotype was seen at least ten times. This chain connects TRBV25-1 to TRBJ2-2; 7 nucleotides match TRBD1. The CDR3 is made up of 16 amino acids. The J segment lost 2 bases and the V segment lost 10 bases, leaving 13 bases of the junction unmatched. Germline values: CDR1 MGHDK, CDR2 SYGVNS. The CDR3 DNA follows: TGTGCCACCCTTCGGGAAGGGACAGCTAACACCGGGGAGCTGTTTTTT. This sequence encodes CATLREGTANTGELFF.